This T cell receptor (beta chain) was sequenced for a study of blood T cell repertoires in COVID-19. The overall study: Samples taken during acute and convalescent COVID-19 were collected in the United States, Italy and Spain. Sample material is recorded as cDNA or gDNA derived from T cells, B-cell-depleted T cells, or PBMCs.

Germline-derived CDR1 and CDR2 are MDHEN and SYDVKM. The CDR3 spans 11 residues. In the original analysis: Estimation of nucleated cell counts was performed using reference gene primer amplification. Clones were read by immunoSEQ multiplex PCR, and TCRdb kept only the in-frame ones, dropping some. D and trimming were read from the DNA, whereas the V and J calls and clone size are those reported in that table. The repertoire holds around 300,000 clones, with 89% as singletons. The chain links TRBV28 to TRBJ1-1, with a possible D match to TRBD1 (5 bases). This TCR came from a man aged 45-60 years with acute or convalescent COVID-19. The sample consisted of peripheral blood. CDR3 in amino acids: CATKSQGEAFF. The CDR3 DNA reads as TGTGCTACCAAAAGCCAGGGTGAAGCTTTCTTT.